This T cell receptor beta chain came from a study of T cell responses to AZD1222 COVID-19 vaccine (dated by TCRdb to about 2021). For the study in its entirety: AZD1222 recipients whose second dose came at about 4 weeks and those whose second dose came at about 12 weeks were combined into one group, since spike-specific TCR depth and breadth did not differ between the two schedules. TCR sequencing was performed for some 250 trial participants, of whom some 200 were given two doses of AZD1222 and 26 were given two doses of MenACWY control vaccine. Trial participants were enrolled into age subgroups of 18-55, 56-69 and 70-plus years, which contained about 150, 27 and 61 TCR-sequenced participants, respectively.

This clone was seen once. Its antigen is currently not known. Per-nucleotide qualities are absent, and no much larger clonotype sits a single base away. Summary of the overall study and its limitations: In the small 56-69-year group, the increase in depth fell short of significance, most likely because of low power. Nearly half of unique spike-specific TCRs reportedly recognized epitopes outside regions mutated in the B.1.351 and B.1.1.7 variants. Participants were mostly white British and included more females than males, and it was suggested by the authors that clonal diversity may have been underestimated. Conclusions about previously exposed vaccinees are limited because only a handful of AZD1222 recipients were SARS-CoV-2 seropositive at baseline. The whole spike protein was spanned by vaccine-associated CD4 TCRs, and dominant responses were seen in regions 160-218 and 743-854. Because no day 14 peak-response samples were available, the repertoires could be characterized only after the peak T cell response. Spike-specific TCR breadth and depth rose significantly after two AZD1222 doses compared with day 0 and with MenACWY recipients.

The CDR3 regions of human TCRbeta chains were subjected to immunosequencing. Concerning the study's data processing: TCRs in the repertoires were compared against a reference library of SARS-CoV-2-specific TCRs that had been generated with the MIRA antigen-specificity platform. Breadth was defined as the fraction of unique TCRs that were SARS-CoV-2-associated. Depth was defined as the fraction of total T cells that were SARS-CoV-2-associated. Using the MIRA data, each spike-specific TCR was assigned both to the spike region to which the TCR was reactive and to a CD4 or CD8 class. Log10-transformed breadth and depth values were compared by one-way ANOVA with Sidak's multiple comparisons tests. The table was pulled from immuneACCESS by TCRdb, which kept in-frame rearrangements only. Such tables lose some clones; where checked, under half of the loss comes from unresolved V genes, and the rest has no known cause. The V and J calls and the clone size are those of that table, but D and trimming were determined from the DNA. The sample includes fewer than 150,000 clones, with about nine tenths observed a single time. Clones ranked in the top ten supply roughly 3.1% of the sample.

This specimen's time point label, interpreted: baseline before first vaccination. Vaccinee samples came from UK trials COV001 and COV002, including a single-blind randomized controlled phase 2/3 trial of AZD1222 (ChAdOx1 nCoV-19) in healthy adults. For TCRbeta chain sequencing, PBMC samples from trial participants were taken at day 0 and at day 28 after the second dose. The CDR3 numbers 14 residues from cysteine through phenylalanine. Left in the record is the CDR3 DNA by itself, 42 bases read in frame from the first base. Per the germline V gene, ENHRY is the CDR1 and SYGVKD is the CDR2. V ends up 10 bases short and J 3 bases short, with an unmatched junction base count of 11.

Sequences were derived from peripheral blood, sampled on day 0 of AZD1222 vaccination. The receptor was derived from an adult in good health. The chain is assembled from TRBV10-3 and TRBJ2-7, with 8 bases matching TRBD2. For the CDR3, the sequence is CATSREGLFYEQYF. The DNA reads as follows: TGTGCCACTTCTCGGGAGGGTCTATTCTACGAGCAGTACTTC.